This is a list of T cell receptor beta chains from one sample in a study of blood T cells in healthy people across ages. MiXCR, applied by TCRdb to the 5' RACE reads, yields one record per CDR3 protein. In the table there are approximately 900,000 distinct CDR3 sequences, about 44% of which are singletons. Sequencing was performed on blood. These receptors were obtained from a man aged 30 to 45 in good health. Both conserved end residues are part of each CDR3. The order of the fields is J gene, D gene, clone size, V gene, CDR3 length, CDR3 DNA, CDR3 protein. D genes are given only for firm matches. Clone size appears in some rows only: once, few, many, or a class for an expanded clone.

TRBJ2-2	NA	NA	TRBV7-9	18	TGTGCCAGCAGCCCGCTGGAGGGGGAGAGGCCGAACACCGGGGAGCTGTTTTTT	CASSPLEGERPNTGELFF
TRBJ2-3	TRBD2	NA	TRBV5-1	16	TGCGCCAGCAGCCAGGCTAGCGGGGGTAACACAGATACGCAGTATTTT	CASSQASGGNTDTQYF
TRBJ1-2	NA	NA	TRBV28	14	TGTGCCATAAATTCCAGGGGAATTGTGGATGGCTACACCTTC	CAINSRGIVDGYTF
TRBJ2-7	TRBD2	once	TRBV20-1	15	TGCAGTGCGCCGGGCTATAGCGGGGGGGCCTACGAGCAGTACTTC	CSAPGYSGGAYEQYF
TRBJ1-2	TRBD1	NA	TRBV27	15	TGTGCCAGCAGTTTTACAGGGGGACAGAACTATGGCTACACCTTC	CASSFTGGQNYGYTF
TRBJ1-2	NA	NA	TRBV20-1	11	TGCAGTGCTAGAAGGGGTTCAGAGTACACCTTC	CSARRGSEYTF
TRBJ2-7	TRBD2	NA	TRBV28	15	TGTGCCAGCAGTTTATCAGGTGGGGGAGGGGACGAGCAGTACTTC	CASSLSGGGGDEQYF
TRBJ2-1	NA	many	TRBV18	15	TGTGCCAGCTCACCGATGTCCGACTCTAGGGATGAGCAGTTCTTC	CASSPMSDSRDEQFF
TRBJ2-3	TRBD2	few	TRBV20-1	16	TGCAGTGCTAGAGATGGGAGCGGGGGTCTGGCAGATACGCAGTATTTT	CSARDGSGGLADTQYF
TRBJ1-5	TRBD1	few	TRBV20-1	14	TGCAGTGCTCTGACAGGGATGGGCAATCAGCCCCAGCATTTT	CSALTGMGNQPQHF
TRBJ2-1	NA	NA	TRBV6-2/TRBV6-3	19	TGTGCCAGCAGTTACTCGATGAATAGGGGAGGTTTGGCGTACAATGAGCAGTTCTTC	CASSYSMNRGGLAYNEQFF
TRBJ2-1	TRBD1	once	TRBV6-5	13	TGTGCCAGCAGTCGACAGGGCACCAATGAGCAGTTCTTC	CASSRQGTNEQFF
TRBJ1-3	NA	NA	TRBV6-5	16	TGTGCCAGCAGTTACGGCTTTCCGAGCTCTGGAAACACCATATATTTT	CASSYGFPSSGNTIYF
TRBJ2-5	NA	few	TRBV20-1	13	TGCAGTACTAGAGTGGCAGGGGTAGAGACCCAGTACTTC	CSTRVAGVETQYF
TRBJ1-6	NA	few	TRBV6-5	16	TGTGCCAGCAGTTCTCCGGCGGCAGGGAGTAATTCACCCCTCCACTTT	CASSSPAAGSNSPLHF
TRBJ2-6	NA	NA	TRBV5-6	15	TGTGCCAGCAGTCCTGAGGCGACTGGGGCCAACGTCCTGACTTTC	CASSPEATGANVLTF
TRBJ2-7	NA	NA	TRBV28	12	TGTGCCAGCAACGGGATATCCTACGAGCAGTACTTC	CASNGISYEQYF
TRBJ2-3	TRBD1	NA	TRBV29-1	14	TGCAGCGTTGATGGCCGACAGGGACAGAATACGCAGTATTTT	CSVDGRQGQNTQYF
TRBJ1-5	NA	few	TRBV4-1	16	TGCGCCAGCAGCCAAGATATGGAATATAGCAATCAGCCCCAGCATTTT	CASSQDMEYSNQPQHF
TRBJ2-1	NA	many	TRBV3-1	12	TGTGCCAGCAGCCAAGGTGCGGGGGCCCAGTTCTTC	CASSQGAGAQFF
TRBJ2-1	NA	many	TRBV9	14	TGTGCCAGCAGCGTAGCGTCGCTCCACAATGAGCAGTTCTTC	CASSVASLHNEQFF
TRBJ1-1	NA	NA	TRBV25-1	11	TGTGCCAGCTTGGAGAACACTGAAGCTTTCTTT	CASLENTEAFF
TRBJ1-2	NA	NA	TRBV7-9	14	TGTGCCAGCAGCTTCGACAGGCCCGGCTATGGCTACACCTTC	CASSFDRPGYGYTF
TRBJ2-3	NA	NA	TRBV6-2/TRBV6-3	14	TGTGCCAGCAGTTACTTAGACTTCACAGATACGCAGTATTTT	CASSYLDFTDTQYF
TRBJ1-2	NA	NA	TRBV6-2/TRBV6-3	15	TGTGCCAGCAGTTACTCGAGGACGGTTCACTATGGCTACACCTTC	CASSYSRTVHYGYTF
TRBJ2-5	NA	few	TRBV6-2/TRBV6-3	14	TGTGCCAGCAGTCCCGGCAGGACGAGAGAGACCCAGTACTTC	CASSPGRTRETQYF
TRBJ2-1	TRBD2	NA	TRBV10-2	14	TGCGCCACCAACTGGGGTAGCGGGGGCAATGAGCAGTTCTTC	CATNWGSGGNEQFF
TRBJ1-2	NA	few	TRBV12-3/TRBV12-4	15	TGTGCCAGCTCTACTAATGCCGATACTAACTATGGCTACACCTTC	CASSTNADTNYGYTF
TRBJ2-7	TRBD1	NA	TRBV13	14	TGTGCCAGCAGCTCCCGGACAGGGGTAAACGAGCAGTACTTC	CASSSRTGVNEQYF
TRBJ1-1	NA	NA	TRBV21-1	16	TGTGCCAGCAGCAAACCCCGGGACGCCGTGGACACTGAAGCTTTCTTT	CASSKPRDAVDTEAFF
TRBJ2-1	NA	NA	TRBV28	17	TGTGCCAGCAGTCCCCCAGGTGTGGGGGATACCTACAATGAGCAGTTCTTC	CASSPPGVGDTYNEQFF
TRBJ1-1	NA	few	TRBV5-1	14	TGCGCCAGCAGCCGCGGACAGCAGCTCACTGAAGCTTTCTTT	CASSRGQQLTEAFF
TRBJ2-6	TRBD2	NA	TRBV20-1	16	TGCAGTGCTAGCGGGGGGGGGAGCTCTGGGGCCAACGTCCTGACTTTC	CSASGGGSSGANVLTF
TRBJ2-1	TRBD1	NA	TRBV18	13	TGTGCCAGCTCAGCCGGGACAGGGTATGAGCAGTTCTTC	CASSAGTGYEQFF
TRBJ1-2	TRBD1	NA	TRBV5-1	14	TGCGCCAGCAGCCCGGACAGGGAAAAGGGTGGCTACACCTTC	CASSPDREKGGYTF
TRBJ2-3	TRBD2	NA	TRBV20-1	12	TGCAGTGCGGGACTAGCATCGGATACGCAGTATTTT	CSAGLASDTQYF
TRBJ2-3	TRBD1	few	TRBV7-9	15	TGTGCCAGCAGTTTCGGACAGGGACGGTCAGATACGCAGTATTTT	CASSFGQGRSDTQYF
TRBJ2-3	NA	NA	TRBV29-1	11	TGCAGCGCCTCAGCCAACCAGGGGCAGTATTTT	CSASANQGQYF
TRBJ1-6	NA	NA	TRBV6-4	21	TGTGCCAGCAGTGACTCGATATGGCGACAGCTCCAGAGCGGTAACAATTCACCCCTCCACTTT	CASSDSIWRQLQSGNNSPLHF
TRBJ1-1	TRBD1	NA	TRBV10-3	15	TGTGCCATCAGCCGTCTACAGGGGCCGGGCACTGAAGCTTTCTTT	CAISRLQGPGTEAFF
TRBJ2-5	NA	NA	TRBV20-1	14	TGCAGTGCAGGGGCGGCCACCGTTTCAGAGACCCAGTACTTC	CSAGAATVSETQYF
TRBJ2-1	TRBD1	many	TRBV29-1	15	TGCAGCGTTGAGCGGGGACAGGGGGTCTACAATGAGCAGTTCTTC	CSVERGQGVYNEQFF
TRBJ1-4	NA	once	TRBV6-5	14	TGTGCCAGCACCGCCCGGGCAGAATTGGCAAAACTGTTTTTT	CASTARAELAKLFF
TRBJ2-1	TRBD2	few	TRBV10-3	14	TGTGCCTCGGCGGGGACTAGCGGGTACAATGAGCAGTTCTTC	CASAGTSGYNEQFF
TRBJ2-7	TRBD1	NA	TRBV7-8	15	TGTGCCAGCAGCTTATGGGCGACAGGGACCTACGAGCAGTACTTC	CASSLWATGTYEQYF
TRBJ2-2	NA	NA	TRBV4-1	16	TGCGCCAGCAGCCAGGAACCCGGGATTAACACCGGGGAGCTGTTTTTT	CASSQEPGINTGELFF
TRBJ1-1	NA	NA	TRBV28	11	TGTGCCAGCAGGGACCGATTTGAAGCTTTCTTT	CASRDRFEAFF
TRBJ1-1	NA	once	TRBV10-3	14	TGTGCCATCAGTGAGTCCGGGCAAGACACTGAAGCTTTCTTT	CAISESGQDTEAFF
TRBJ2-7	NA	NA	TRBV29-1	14	TGCAGCGTTGAAGAGGGCGGGACAGCTACCGAGCAGTACTTC	CSVEEGGTATEQYF
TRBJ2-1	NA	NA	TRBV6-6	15	TGTGCCAGCAGTTATGCTCAGGGATACAACAATGAGCAGTTCTTC	CASSYAQGYNNEQFF
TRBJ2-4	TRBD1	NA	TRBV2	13	TGTGCCAGCAGCCCCGGGACAGAAAACATTCAGTACTTC	CASSPGTENIQYF
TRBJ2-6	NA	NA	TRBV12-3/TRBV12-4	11	TGTGCCAGCAGTGCTGACCGCGTCCTGACTTTC	CASSADRVLTF
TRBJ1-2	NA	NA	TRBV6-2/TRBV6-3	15	TGTGCCAGCAGTTACGTCCAGACCTCTAACTATGGCTACACCTTC	CASSYVQTSNYGYTF
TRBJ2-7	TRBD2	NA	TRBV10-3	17	TGTGCCATCAGTGAGTCGGAGGTTAGCGGGAGCTCCTACGAGCAGTACTTC	CAISESEVSGSSYEQYF
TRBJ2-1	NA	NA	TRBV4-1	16	TGCGCCAGCAGCCAAGACGGCTTGGCTACCTACAATGAGCAGTTCTTC	CASSQDGLATYNEQFF
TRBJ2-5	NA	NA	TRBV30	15	TGTGCCTGGAGTGTACAGGCGGGCGTCCAAGAGACCCAGTACTTC	CAWSVQAGVQETQYF
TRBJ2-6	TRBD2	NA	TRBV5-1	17	TGCGCCAGCAGCCCGAGGGGACTAGCCTCTGGGGCCAACGTCCTGACTTTC	CASSPRGLASGANVLTF